What follows are 5 T cell receptor beta chains derived from one specimen sequenced in a study of T cell repertoires in cytomegalovirus infection. Each CDR3 protein gets one entry after TCRdb re-called the reads with MiXCR. The sample consists of 200,000 to 300,000 distinct CDR3 sequences, 6% to 8% of them appearing once. The specimen sequenced was PBMCs. The receptor source for this set is a human donor in good health (CMV status not recorded). Some clones in this sample may be carry-over from other donors' samples.

This clonotype was counted many times. V usage is TRBV7-2 and J usage is TRBJ1-2, with no clear D. Deletions cut 1 base from V and 3 bases from J, with 3 bases between. The length of the CDR3 is 12 residues. Germline values: CDR1 SGHTA, CDR2 FQGNSA. CDR3 sequence (DNA): TGTGCCAGCAGCTTAGGATACTATGGCTACACCTTC. Encoded protein: CASSLGYYGYTF.

J is TRBJ1-2 and V is TRBV11-2, with D unresolved. V was trimmed by 1 base and J by 8 bases, leaving 8 bases between them. CDR1 and CDR2 from the germline V gene are SGHAT and FQNNGV. The CDR3 is made up of 12 amino acids. The CDR3 reads CASSLATEGYTF. The CDR3, as DNA: TGTGCCAGCAGCTTAGCAACAGAGGGCTACACCTTC.

This clonotype was observed at least ten times. The rearrangement joins TRBV5-5 to TRBJ1-2, with TRBD1 as a possible D gene (5 bases). The ends were cut back, 2 bases at V and 4 bases at J, with 9 bases in the middle. The CDR3 contains 13 residues. Germline assignment: CDR1 SGHKS and CDR2 YYEKEE (reference sequence). This chain's CDR3 is CASSFDGTYGYTF. The CDR3 nucleotides are TGTGCCAGCAGCTTTGATGGGACCTATGGCTACACCTTC. Combining the CDR3 with reference TRBV5-5 and TRBJ1-2 gives the whole variable domain DAGVTQSPTHLIKTRGQQVTLRCSPISGHKSVSWYQQVLGQGPQFIFQYYEKEERGRGNFPDRFSARQFPNYSSELNVNALLLGDSALYLCASSFDGTYGYTFGSGTRLTVV.

At least ten counts were recorded for this clonotype. The chain employs TRBV20-1 and TRBJ2-5; D call uncertain. Trimming took 5 bases from V and 1 from J, leaving 11 bases between them. Germline V gene lookup returns CDR1 DFQATT and CDR2 SNEGSKA (reference sequence). The CDR3 has 13 residues. In nucleotides, the CDR3 is TGCAGTGCTCCCTTGGGATTCCAAGAGACCCAGTACTTC. Protein product: CSAPLGFQETQYF.

In this sample, this clonotype turned up many times. The chain recombines TRBV20-1 with TRBJ1-5; weak D call: TRBD1 (5 bases). Germline assignment: CDR1 DFQATT and CDR2 SNEGSKA (reference sequence). The CDR3 length is 13 residues. V was cut by 2 bases and J by 7 bases, with 12 bases left in between. The CDR3 DNA reads TGCAGTGCTAGAAGGGGCGTCGGACAGCCCCAGCATTTT. Amino acid sequence: CSARRGVGQPQHF.